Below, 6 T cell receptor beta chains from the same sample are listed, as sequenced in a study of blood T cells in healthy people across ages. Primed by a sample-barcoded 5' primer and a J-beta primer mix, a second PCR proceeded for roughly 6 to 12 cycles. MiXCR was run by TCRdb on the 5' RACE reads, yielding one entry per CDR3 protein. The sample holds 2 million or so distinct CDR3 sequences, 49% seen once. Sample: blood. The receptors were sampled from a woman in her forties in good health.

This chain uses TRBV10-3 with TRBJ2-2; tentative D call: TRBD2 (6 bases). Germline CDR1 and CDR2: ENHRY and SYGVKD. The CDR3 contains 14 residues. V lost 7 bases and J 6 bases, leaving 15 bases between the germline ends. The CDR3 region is CAITFLTRPGELFF. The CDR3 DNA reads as TGTGCCATCACCTTTTTGACTAGACCCGGGGAGCTGTTTTTT.

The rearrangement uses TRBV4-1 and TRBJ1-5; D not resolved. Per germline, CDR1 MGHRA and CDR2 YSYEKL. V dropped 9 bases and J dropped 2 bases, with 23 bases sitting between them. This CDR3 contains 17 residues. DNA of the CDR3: TGCGCCAGAAGTAATAAGGTGACGGGGTGGTGCAATCAGCCCCAGCATTTT. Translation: CARSNKVTGWCNQPQHF.

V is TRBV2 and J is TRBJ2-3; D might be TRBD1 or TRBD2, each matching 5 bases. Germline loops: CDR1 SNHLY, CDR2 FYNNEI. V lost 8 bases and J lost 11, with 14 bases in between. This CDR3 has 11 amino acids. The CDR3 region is CASLLNGGQYF. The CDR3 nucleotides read TGTGCCAGCCTACTTAATGGGGGGCAGTATTTT.

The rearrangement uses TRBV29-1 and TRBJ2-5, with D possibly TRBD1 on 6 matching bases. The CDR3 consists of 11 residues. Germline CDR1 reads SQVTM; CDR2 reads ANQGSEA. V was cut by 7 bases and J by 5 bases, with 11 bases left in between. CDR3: CSGTGYETQYF. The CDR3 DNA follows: TGCAGCGGAACAGGGTACGAGACCCAGTACTTC.

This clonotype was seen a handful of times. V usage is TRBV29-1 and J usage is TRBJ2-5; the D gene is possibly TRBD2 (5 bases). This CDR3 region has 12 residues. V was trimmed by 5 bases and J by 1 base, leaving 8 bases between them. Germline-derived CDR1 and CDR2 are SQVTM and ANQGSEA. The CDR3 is CSVQRTQETQYF. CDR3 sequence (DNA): TGCAGCGTTCAGCGGACCCAAGAGACCCAGTACTTC.

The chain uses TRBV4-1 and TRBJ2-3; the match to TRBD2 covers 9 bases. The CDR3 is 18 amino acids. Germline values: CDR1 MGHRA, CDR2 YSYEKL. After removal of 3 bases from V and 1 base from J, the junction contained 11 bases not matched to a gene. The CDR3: CASSHIPVKRGGTDTQYF. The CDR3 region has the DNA TGCGCCAGCAGCCACATACCGGTCAAGCGGGGGGGCACAGATACGCAGTATTTT.